The clone carrying this TCR beta chain was observed many times. The antigen is unknown. The data stem from a study of T cells in Graves' hyperthyroidism and ophthalmopathy. Amplification of TCR beta CDR3 regions used RNA as the template. The HTBI set primed first-round TCR CDR3 RT-PCR. MiXCR, run by TCRdb on the multiplex PCR reads, gives a single entry per CDR3 protein. The sample lists 490,000 or so distinct CDR3 sequences; around 15% were seen once. Germline values: CDR1 LGHNT, CDR2 FRNRAP. V gave up 7 bases and J gave up 0 bases, with 9 bases separating them. This CDR3 comprises 13 residues. Clinical symptoms, serum thyroxine, TRAb, thyroid ultrasound and orbital computed tomography established diagnosis. Fresh peripheral blood, 10 ml, yielded the PBMCs. Study outcomes and limitations: Expanded thyroid clonotypes (above 0.001) were mostly also found in blood. Ophthalmopathy was separated from stable hyperthyroidism by a 13 V-J model.

Material for sequencing was blood. The gene calls are TRBV12-5 and TRBJ1-1; D might be TRBD1 (5 bases). This clonotype was sampled from a young woman with Graves' ophthalmopathy. CDR3 nucleotides: TGTGCTAGTGCCCAGGGACTGAACACTGAAGCTTTCTTT. This encodes CASAQGLNTEAFF.